This T cell receptor (beta chain) was retrieved from a study of shared clonotypes between healthy human individuals. The CDR3 sequence is 15 residues long. Germline V gene sequence: CDR1 SGHRS, CDR2 YFSETQ. Trimming removed 3 bases from V and 4 bases from J; junction bases left unmatched: 5. At deep level, the assay was performed. Produced via immunoSEQ multiplex PCR; TCRdb's table is partial and in-frame only. In the table there are 450,000 to 650,000 clones, around 78% of which are singletons. This clone has at least ten counts. The antigen is undetermined. The study's findings and limits: Donor scarcity curtailed the genetic and exposure-history diversity represented herein. Only blood samples were collected, and tissue repertoires likely differ.

The chain recombines TRBV5-1 with TRBJ2-3; 10 nucleotides agree with TRBD1. The sequencing sample was made of PBMCs. The sequence was obtained from a woman aged 40 to 55 in good health. Some clones in this sample may be carry-over from other donors' samples. The CDR3 DNA is TGCGCCAGCAGCTCAGGACAGGGGGTCTCAGATACGCAGTATTTT. Its protein is CASSSGQGVSDTQYF. The whole variable domain, filled in from reference TRBV5-1 and TRBJ2-3, reads KAGVTQTPRYLIKTRGQQVTLSCSPISGHRSVSWYQQTPGQGLQFLFEYFSETQRNKGNFPGRFSGRQFSNSRSEMNVSTLELGDSALYLCASSSGQGVSDTQYFGPGTRLTVL.